Reported below is one TCR beta chain. This specimen belongs to a study of human T cells and chemical hapten exposure. Study-wide context: Alopecia areata, totalis or universalis was found in mostly female patients.

The germline CDR1 and CDR2 sequences are SEHNR and FQNEAQ (reference sequence). The CDR3 contains 16 residues. J was trimmed by 2 bases and V by 6 bases; bases with no gene match: 11. Unique molecular identifiers were attached to individual cDNA molecules within the library. In TCRdb, the RACE reads were re-called with MiXCR into one record per CDR3 protein. The table has more than 80,000 distinct CDR3 sequences, less than 15% seen once. Described time point: pre-sensitization, week 0. Treatment: therapeutic diphenylcyclopropenone sensitization with weekly scalp DPC. This specimen was whole blood, taken in connection with sensitization to the hapten diphenylcyclopropenone (DPC). This clonotype was sampled from a woman aged 45-65 years with alopecia areata. Some clones in this sample may be carry-over from other donors' samples. The chain couples TRBV7-9 to TRBJ2-3, with 7 bases matching TRBD2. DNA for the CDR3: TGTGCCAGCAGACTCTCAGCGGGGTGGGACACAGATACGCAGTATTTT. As protein: CASRLSAGWDTDTQYF.